This T cell receptor (beta chain) derives from a study of cytomegalovirus exposure and HLA in healthy donors (dated by TCRdb to about 2017). In terms of the full investigation: An earlier analysis of several hundred of the donors reported roughly 300 Gb of sequence data and 117 million unique TCR beta sequences obtained from around 180 million T cells. An early release that covered about 640 HLA-typed donors contained approximately 300 gigabases of sequencing data and 70 million to 100 million unique TCR sequences. Of the roughly 400 genotyped donors, over 70% fell in the genetic ancestry cluster associated with self-reported Caucasian donors. The study aimed to test whether signatures of past pathogen exposure could be identified by cataloging public T cell receptors. Using immunosequencing, the study profiled T cell repertoires from roughly 650 subjects and related those repertoires to cytomegalovirus serostatus. A separate validation cohort of over 95 different subjects was used in addition to the 666-subject first cohort. To predict cytomegalovirus infection status, the study brought together high-throughput TCR immunosequencing, statistical association of individual TCRs with disease status, and machine learning. In a later analysis, previously published TCR beta repertoires from 500 to 750 donors were re-analyzed and high-resolution HLA genotyping was added so that TCR occurrence patterns could be studied. In the later analysis, no new phenotypic data were used to find candidate immune exposures; instead, reliance was placed on TCR beta sequences and their occurrence across donors. An earlier analysis of more than 450 of the donors used high-throughput TCR beta sequencing to judge whether each TCR beta V gene segment behaved as functional or pseudogenic. Donor age, sex, ethnicity and CMV serostatus were collected together with the repertoire data. A later genetic analysis took genome-wide SNP genotypes for about 65% of the 666 donors and used that subset as a discovery cohort. All discovery cohort repertoires had been generated on a single sequencing platform. HLA typing included class I and class II loci at four-digit resolution. Typing coverage varied by locus: roughly 629-630 donors for A, B, C, DRB1 and DQB1; more than 500 for DQA1; more than 600 for DPA1; approximately 490 for DPB1. About five DR-DQ haplotypes were treated as single units for association and clustering because of strong linkage in the cohort. On average, roughly 200,000 unique TCR beta nucleotide sequences were sequenced per donor among 350 to 400 genotyped donors of the cohort, with roughly 19% of those sequences being non-productive.

Receptor amplification or capture employed the immunoSEQ multiplex PCR assay. A mixture of 60 forward primers for TCR Vbeta segments and 13 reverse primers for TCR Jbeta segments was used in the multiplex PCR. Amplification of the CDR3 region of rearranged TCR beta genes was performed with a multiplex PCR assay on genomic DNA. The amplified TCR beta libraries were sequenced on the Illumina HiSeq System as 87-base-pair reads. Per the source publication's procedure: In a later analysis, around 80 million unique TCR beta chains were counted across the roughly 670 repertoires, and roughly 11 million of these chains were shared by at least two donors. A nearest-neighbor algorithm error-corrected the raw reads and collapsed the reads into unique sequences, merging closely related sequences to remove PCR and sequencing errors. CDR3 sequences were aligned to IMGT reference sequences to assign V, D and J gene segments. Each retained sequence needed at least a six-nucleotide match to both a V gene segment and a J gene segment. A rearrangement counted as productive if the CDR3 had no stop codons and remained in frame with V and J, and every other rearrangement counted as non-productive. CDR3 was defined by IMGT convention, running from the second conserved V-encoded cysteine to the conserved J-encoded phenylalanine. The earlier analysis of about 530 of the donors excluded any sequence lacking an unambiguous match to a single V gene segment. An earlier analysis of some 610 of the donors called V segments functional above 56.7% productive rearrangements and segregating when the between-donor standard deviation exceeded 5%. A statistical classification framework was built for diagnosing cytomegalovirus status from the catalog of TCR beta chain sequences. In a later analysis, TCR nucleotide sequences were compared against IMGT/GENE-DB human TR gene sequences so that V and J genes could be assigned. In a later analysis, CDR3 sequences and most-parsimonious VDJ recombination scenarios were assigned using the TCRdist pipeline. In a later analysis, each TCR beta chain was defined by its CDR3 amino acid sequence together with its V-gene family, and reads lacking a unique V-gene family were excluded. To address suspected cross-contamination and a sequencing artifact, a later analysis removed several hundred highly shared, low-generation-probability nucleotide sequences. For each public chain, a later analysis derived a clonal expansion index from normalized ranks of inferred template counts within each repertoire. A later analysis computed generation probabilities with a VDJ recombination model fitted to out-of-frame rearrangements, and checked the results against IGoR. Hypergeometric tests were used in a later analysis to score TCR-TCR, TCR-HLA and TCR-CMV co-occurrence, with a repertoire-size bias correction applied to the TCR pairs. A later analysis estimated false discovery rates by permuting HLA or CMV assignments 20 times. In a later analysis, co-occurring TCRs were grouped using DBSCAN, with TCRdist sequence similarity added in when clustering inside HLA-allele-positive subsets. Repertoires with fewer than 30,000 or more than 120,000 public chains were left out of co-occurrence clustering, as were a handful of repertoires with anomalous nucleotide sharing. TCRdb's version of the immuneACCESS table is confined to in-frame rearrangements and falls short of the full clone set. An unresolved V gene accounts for under half of the shortfall where checked; the remainder is of unknown origin. V and J calls and clone size follow that table, whereas D and trimming were derived from the DNA. This sample lists about 190,000 clones; 75% to 85% were detected once. Of the sample, under 0.9% falls within the top ten clones.

The CDR3 numbers 16 residues from cysteine through phenylalanine. The kept DNA is CDR3 alone, 48 bases in frame from the first base. The cohort was made up of approximately 670 healthy bone marrow donors. At the time of sampling, all cohort members were nominally healthy, though unrecorded immune exposures were likely present. The donor was CMV seronegative and was included in the group of hundreds of seronegative cohort members. A peripheral blood sample was collected from each donor, and TCR beta sequencing was performed on peripheral blood mononuclear cells. Genomic DNA was extracted from the blood cell samples with the Qiagen DNeasy Blood Extraction Kit. Findings and caveats that apply to the study as a whole: Immune exposure information for the cohort was limited to CMV serostatus. The presence/absence analyses assumed that sequencing depth was roughly uniform across donors, and that assumption may not be true. A further reported finding was that TCR beta sequences accurately predicted the HLA-A and HLA-B alleles for most subjects in the first cohort. While some public TCRs were present in many individuals, most TCR sequences turned up only very rarely across donors. When HLA alleles, especially DR and DQ, strongly co-occurred, attributing TCR associations to individual alleles was difficult. Because counts were too low, seventeen rarely observed V segments, including chromosome 9 orphons, were excluded from the earlier analysis of around 640 of the donors. In an earlier analysis of approximately 590 of the donors, most TCR beta V segments were observed in productive rearrangements about 90% or about 30% of the time, broadly matching IMGT annotations. In both the original and validation cohorts, the classifier was reported to diagnose cytomegalovirus status with high specificity and sensitivity. Compared with the approximately 710-donor mean, donors in an Asian-associated ancestry cluster had fewer N-insertions in productive TCRs, according to a later genetic analysis. Compared with equally common non-associated chains, HLA-associated TCR beta chains in a later analysis were more clonally expanded and had lower generation probabilities. Correlated functional status among segregating V segments might be attributable to linkage disequilibrium, but an unknown experimental factor could not be ruled out. Because the 87-base-pair reads could not distinguish some IMGT-functional V segments, including TRBV6-2 and TRBV6-3, those segments were excluded. The study gave a list of 150 to 200 TCR beta chains associated with cytomegalovirus. A few of the identified cytomegalovirus-associated TCR beta chains were confirmed in vitro to be specific for cytomegalovirus antigens. In a later analysis, more than 15,000 TCR beta sequences were associated with specific HLA alleles at a false discovery rate of 0.05. HLA typing was unavailable for some donors at each locus, so association tests used only the typed subset. It was suggested by the authors that the approach could potentially be generalized to other disease states and immunological phenotypes. A cluster of highly shared sequence variants was judged likely to be a technical artifact of the sequencing pipeline. V-gene and J-gene trimming of TCR beta chains was associated with a missense DCLRE1C variant in a later genetic analysis, and the association was replicated in an independent cohort. According to a later analysis, parvovirus B19, influenza, CMV and Epstein-Barr virus appeared linked to several top co-occurrence clusters. In this cohort, only TCR beta chains were sequenced, and detectable features were limited by the absence of alpha or paired-chain data. In a later analysis, most CMV-associated TCR beta chains were found to appear HLA-restricted, with HLA associations seemingly driven largely by CMV exposure. In a later analysis, TCR association rates were found to vary across HLA loci, with the most associated TCRs seen for DRB1 alleles and the fewest for HLA-C alleles.

A note on this clone: Its antigen remains unidentified. Base qualities are not at hand, and no much larger clone is one base apart.

The rearranged segments are TRBV1 and TRBJ2-7; the table's D call, TRBD2, was not checked against the DNA. TRBV1 represents a pseudogene. The TCR was taken from a woman between 18 and 29 years old in good health and CMV-seronegative. The sequencing sample was made of PBMCs. Here is the DNA: TGCACCAGCAGCCAAGATTTCCGGCTAGCGGGTCACGAGCAGTACTTC. The resulting protein is CTSSQDFRLAGHEQYF.